Shown below are 29 T cell receptor beta chains from a single sample sequenced in a study of neurological immune-mediated disorders. TCRdb re-analysed the 5' RACE reads in MiXCR, keeping a single row per CDR3 protein. The sample includes about 120,000 distinct CDR3 sequences, around 3% of them seen just once. The sequenced sample was PBMCs. The receptors come from a woman aged 30 to 39 with multiple sclerosis.

This clonotype appeared many times. This chain joins TRBV7-2 and TRBJ2-7; 7 positions agree with TRBD2. The ends lost 3 bases at V and 6 bases at J; junction bases unmatched: 11. The CDR3 covers 15 residues. Germline V gene lookup returns CDR1 SGHTA and CDR2 FQGNSA. Written as DNA, the CDR3 is TGTGCCAGCAGCTTGGGTGCGGCGGGAGTGGGCGAGCAGTACTTC. This sequence encodes CASSLGAAGVGEQYF.

This clonotype appeared many times. The chain joins TRBV6-5 to TRBJ1-1; a weak D match, TRBD1 (5 bases). CDR1 and CDR2 from the germline V gene are MNHEY and SVGAGI. There are 14 residues in the CDR3. V gave up 6 bases and J gave up 3 bases, with 14 bases separating them. The chain's CDR3 is CASREGRRDTEAFF. CDR3 bases: TGTGCCAGCAGGGAGGGGAGGAGGGACACTGAAGCTTTCTTT.

This clonotype was seen repeatedly, ten times or more. The chain carries TRBV5-1 and TRBJ1-4; D perhaps matches TRBD1 (5 bases). The CDR3 runs 14 residues. Per germline, CDR1 SGHRS and CDR2 YFSETQ. Trimming shortened V by 0 bases and J by 7 bases, and 10 bases separated the two germline ends. The CDR3 region has the DNA TGCGCCAGCAGCTTGGGGGGCAGGGCTGAAAAACTGTTTTTT. This codes for CASSLGGRAEKLFF.

This clonotype came up many times. This chain connects TRBV7-6 to TRBJ2-3; perhaps TRBD1 as D (6 bases). Looked up from germline, CDR1 is SGHVS and CDR2 is FNYEAQ. The CDR3 covers 14 residues. The V gene lost 5 bases and the J gene lost 6 bases, with 15 bases spanning the gap. Here the CDR3 DNA reads TGTGCCAGCAGCCTTAACGGACAGTGGGATACGCAGTATTTT. It specifies CASSLNGQWDTQYF.

This clonotype was observed at least ten times. The rearrangement joins TRBV5-6 to TRBJ2-1; D possibly uses TRBD1 or TRBD2 (5 bases each). The CDR3 runs to 15 residues. CDR1 SGHDT and CDR2 YYEEEE come from the germline V gene. Trimming took off 4 bases at V and 4 bases at J, with 15 bases between the two ends. CDR3 sequence: CASSPGTGFYNEQFF. CDR3 coding DNA: TGTGCCAGCAGCCCGGGGACGGGGTTTTACAATGAGCAGTTCTTC.

This clonotype came up many times. V is TRBV6-5 and J is TRBJ1-3, with TRBD1 matching 8 bases. This CDR3 spans 15 amino acids. V lost 4 bases and J lost 0; bases outside the gene matches: 2. The V gene's germline CDR1 is MNHEY and CDR2 SVGAGI. CDR3 loop: CASSSTGGSGNTIYF. The CDR3 coding sequence is TGTGCCAGCAGTTCCACAGGGGGCTCTGGAAACACCATATATTTT.

The sample holds many counts of this clonotype. V and J are TRBV27 and TRBJ1-1, with a weak D call TRBD1 (6 bases). Germline lookup yields CDR1 MNHEY and CDR2 SMNVEV (reference sequence). V was cut by 6 bases and J by 5 bases, with 19 bases left in between. CDR3 size: 15 residues. The CDR3 bases are TGTGCCAGCAGCCCCCGACAGGTCCTCCGAACTGAAGCTTTCTTT. Protein sequence: CASSPRQVLRTEAFF.

This clonotype has a count of ten or more. The chain recombines TRBV5-6 with TRBJ2-7, with TRBD1 identical over 8 bases. Per the germline V gene, CDR1 is SGHDT and CDR2 is YYEEEE. J gave up 3 bases and V 3 bases, and 14 bases lay outside the gene matches. There are 17 residues in the CDR3. As DNA, the CDR3 is TGTGCCAGCAGCTCCTGGATGAGGACAGGGTTGGGCTACGAGCAGTACTTC. Protein sequence: CASSSWMRTGLGYEQYF.

This clonotype showed up many times. The V call is TRBV10-2, the J call TRBJ2-7, with unresolved D. Trimming pared 9 bases from V and 3 bases from J, leaving 15 bases between. The CDR3 sequence is 13 residues long. Germline loops: CDR1 WSHSY, CDR2 SAAADI. This CDR3 reads CASTYSVGYEQYF. CDR3 DNA sequence: TGCGCCAGTACGTATTCAGTTGGCTACGAGCAGTACTTC.

This clonotype appeared many times. This chain joins TRBV10-3 and TRBJ2-3, with 10 positions matching TRBD2. The J segment lost 5 bases and the V segment lost 7 bases, leaving 3 bases of the junction unmatched. The CDR3 runs 13 residues. Germline V lookup: CDR1 ENHRY, CDR2 SYGVKD. DNA of the CDR3: TGTGCCATCAAACCTAGCGGGAGAGATACGCAGTATTTT. This codes for CAIKPSGRDTQYF.

This clonotype was counted ten times or more. V gene TRBV20-1 combines with J gene TRBJ2-1; 7 positions match TRBD2. The CDR3 length is 15 residues. V gave up 5 bases and J gave up 3 bases; unmatched junction bases: 10. Germline CDR1 is DFQATT and CDR2 is SNEGSKA (reference sequence). In nucleotides, the CDR3 is TGCAGTGCTTCGAGCCGGGGGGTCCTCTACAATGAGCAGTTCTTC. Residues: CSASSRGVLYNEQFF.

This clonotype was seen repeatedly, ten times or more. This chain links TRBV7-2 with TRBJ2-5; perhaps D is TRBD1 or TRBD2 (5 bases each). CDR3 length: 14 residues. CDR1 and CDR2 from the germline V gene are SGHTA and FQGNSA. Trimming pared 5 bases from V and 4 bases from J, leaving 14 bases between. CDR3 nucleotides: TGTGCCAGCAGCCCTAGAAGGGGAGCAGAGACCCAGTACTTC. This encodes CASSPRRGAETQYF.

This clonotype was recorded at least ten times. This sequence joins TRBV5-1 and TRBJ2-3; 7 bases line up with TRBD2. The CDR3 contains 13 residues. Germline CDR1 SGHRS, CDR2 YFSETQ. The ends lost 5 bases at V and 3 bases at J; junction bases unmatched: 3. The CDR3 sequence is CASSREGTDTQYF. CDR3 nucleotide sequence: TGCGCCAGCAGTAGGGAGGGAACAGATACGCAGTATTTT.

The J gene is TRBJ2-7, the V gene TRBV20-1, with D perhaps TRBD2 (7 bases). V dropped 2 bases and J dropped 3 bases, with 23 bases sitting between them. Germline-derived CDR1 and CDR2 are DFQATT and SNEGSKA (reference sequence). The CDR3 is made up of 17 amino acids. The CDR3 loop reads CSARPSGASGLHYEQYF. CDR3 nucleotide sequence: TGCAGTGCTAGACCCTCGGGGGCTAGCGGCCTTCACTACGAGCAGTACTTC.

Only a few counts were recorded for this clonotype. The chain combines TRBV27 with TRBJ1-1; the match to TRBD1 covers 7 bases. The junction had 17 bases not matched to a gene; V was cut back by 5 bases and J by 5 bases. This CDR3 is built from 17 residues. The germline CDR1 and CDR2 sequences are MNHEY and SMNVEV (reference sequence). For the CDR3, the DNA is TGTGCCAGCAGTCTCATCCTGCCCACAGGGGTAGGAACTGAAGCTTTCTTT. Amino acids: CASSLILPTGVGTEAFF.

At least ten counts were recorded for this clonotype. V is TRBV6-2 or TRBV6-3 and J is TRBJ1-1; D may be TRBD1 (6 bases). Per germline, CDR1 MNHEY and CDR2 SVGEGT. There are 14 residues in the CDR3. V was trimmed by 3 bases and J by 4 bases, leaving 12 bases between them. The CDR3 region is CASSYRGKGTEAFF. The CDR3 DNA follows: TGTGCCAGCAGTTATAGGGGGAAGGGCACTGAAGCTTTCTTT.

This clonotype showed up many times. The chain has TRBV27 and TRBJ2-7; D call uncertain. CDR1 and CDR2 (germline): MNHEY, SMNVEV (reference sequence). Trimming shortened V by 2 bases and J by 2 bases, and 10 bases separated the two germline ends. The CDR3 sequence is 14 residues long. In DNA, the CDR3 is TGTGCCAGCAGTTTAGAAGCTGAAGCCTACGAGCAGTACTTC. Protein sequence: CASSLEAEAYEQYF.

The table lists this clonotype with many counts. The V call is TRBV20-1, the J call TRBJ2-3; TRBD2 aligns across 9 bases. The CDR3 sequence is 16 residues long. Germline assignment: CDR1 DFQATT and CDR2 SNEGSKA (reference sequence). J gave up 2 bases and V 0 bases, and 6 bases lay outside the gene matches. CDR3 coding DNA: TGCAGTGCTAGAGATCCGTTAGCGGGGGTCACAGATACGCAGTATTTT. Amino acids: CSARDPLAGVTDTQYF.

This clonotype was observed at least ten times. This chain joins TRBV7-8 and TRBJ2-1, with 8 bases fitting TRBD2. Germline trimming cut 6 bases from V and 8 bases from J; bases unmatched to any gene: 12. CDR1 is SGHVS, CDR2 FQNEAQ, per germline. The CDR3 runs to 15 residues. The CDR3 protein is CASSSTVAGRDEQFF. The CDR3 DNA is TGTGCCAGCAGTTCCACCGTAGCGGGAAGGGATGAGCAGTTCTTC.

This clonotype was seen at least ten times. V is TRBV7-2 and J is TRBJ2-1; no definite D call. Germline values: CDR1 SGHTA, CDR2 FQGNSA. The CDR3 covers 15 residues. V lost 1 base and J 2 bases, leaving 9 bases between the germline ends. CDR3 nucleotides: TGTGCCAGCAGCTTAGAGGCCTTTACCTACAATGAGCAGTTCTTC. Residues: CASSLEAFTYNEQFF.

The sample holds a few counts of this clonotype. This chain uses TRBV7-6 with TRBJ2-7; no clear D gene. The CDR3 length is 13 residues. Trimming shortened V by 4 bases and J by 0 bases, and 7 bases separated the two germline ends. CDR1 and CDR2 from the germline V gene are SGHVS and FNYEAQ. The CDR3 region is CASSSPLSYEQYF. DNA of the CDR3: TGTGCCAGCAGCTCACCCCTCTCCTACGAGCAGTACTTC.

This clonotype was detected ten times or more. The CDR3 loop reads CASSPGSASLYGYTF. CDR3 DNA sequence: TGTGCCAGCTCACCGGGATCCGCCTCCCTCTATGGCTACACCTTC. V gene TRBV18 combines with J gene TRBJ1-2; no definite D call. CDR1 is KGHSH, CDR2 LQKENI, per germline. V shed 3 bases and J shed 4 bases, with 15 bases lying between them. The CDR3 length is 15 residues.

This clonotype was seen at least ten times. V usage is TRBV25-1 and J usage is TRBJ2-7; 11 positions match TRBD2. CDR3 length: 14 amino acids. V lost 6 bases to trimming and J lost 4 bases; unmatched junction nucleotides: 5. Germline values: CDR1 MGHDK, CDR2 SYGVNS. In DNA, the CDR3 is TGTGCCAGCAGGGGACTAGCGGAGGGGTACGAGCAGTACTTC. Translation: CASRGLAEGYEQYF.

Note on this clonotype: A much larger clone differs from this one at a single base, so this may be a read error. The V call is TRBV5-4, the J call TRBJ1-1, with D maybe TRBD1 (5 bases). Germline V lookup: CDR1 SGHNT, CDR2 YYREEE (reference sequence). V lost 3 bases and J lost 1, with 10 bases in between. The CDR3 length is 14 residues. This chain's CDR3 is CASSSGMGNTEAFF. The CDR3 nucleotides are TGTGCCAGCAGCTCAGGGATGGGGAACACTGAAGCTTTCTTT. The whole variable domain, remainder taken from reference TRBV5-4 and TRBJ1-1, is ETGVTQSPTHLIKTRGQQVTLRCSSQSGHNTVSWYQQALGQGPQFIFQYYREEENGRGNFPPRFSGLQFPNYSSELNVNALELDDSALYLCASSSGMGNTEAFFGQGTRLTVV.

This clonotype showed up many times. The chain has TRBV7-8 and TRBJ2-7; possibly TRBD2 for D (6 bases). Germline V gene sequence: CDR1 SGHVS, CDR2 FQNEAQ. Between the trimmed V and J ends, which lost 1 base and 3 bases, there was a span of 10 bases. The CDR3 totals 14 residues. This CDR3 is CASSLETRGYEQYF. The DNA of the CDR3 is TGTGCCAGCAGCTTAGAGACTAGGGGCTACGAGCAGTACTTC.

In its sample, this clonotype was seen many times. The chain couples TRBV10-3 to TRBJ1-5; D is perhaps TRBD1 (6 bases). The CDR3 covers 13 residues. V shed 6 bases and J shed 7 bases, with 13 bases lying between them. Germline CDR1 reads ENHRY; CDR2 reads SYGVKD. The CDR3 sequence is CAISEGVRQPQHF. CDR3 DNA sequence: TGTGCCATCAGCGAGGGGGTGAGACAGCCCCAGCATTTT.

This clonotype was counted only a few times. The chain uses TRBV20-1 and TRBJ2-7; the match to TRBD1 covers 7 bases. Unmatched junction bases numbered 14, after V lost 6 bases and J lost 0 bases. The germline gives CDR1 DFQATT, CDR2 SNEGSKA (reference sequence). This CDR3 has 16 residues. The CDR3 DNA sequence: TGCAGTGCCAGTGGGATTCCGGGACAGCCCTCCTACGAGCAGTACTTC. This gives the protein CSASGIPGQPSYEQYF.

This clonotype has a count of ten or more. This chain connects TRBV20-1 to TRBJ1-1; D gene unclear. V dropped 1 base and J dropped 2 bases, with 8 bases sitting between them. The CDR3 extends over 13 amino acids. The germline V gene encodes CDR1 DFQATT and CDR2 SNEGSKA (reference sequence). The CDR3 DNA follows: TGCAGTGCTAGAGTCGTTGCCAACACTGAAGCTTTCTTT. Translating gives CSARVVANTEAFF.

This clonotype was recorded at least ten times. The J gene is TRBJ2-1, the V gene TRBV5-5, with D possibly matching TRBD2 (5 bases). Trimming removed 4 bases at V and 1 base at J, with 15 bases between. Germline values: CDR1 SGHKS, CDR2 YYEKEE (reference sequence). The CDR3 length is 16 residues. The CDR3 is CASSRTGLRSYNEQFF. The DNA of the CDR3 is TGTGCCAGCAGCCGGACGGGGTTAAGATCCTACAATGAGCAGTTCTTC.